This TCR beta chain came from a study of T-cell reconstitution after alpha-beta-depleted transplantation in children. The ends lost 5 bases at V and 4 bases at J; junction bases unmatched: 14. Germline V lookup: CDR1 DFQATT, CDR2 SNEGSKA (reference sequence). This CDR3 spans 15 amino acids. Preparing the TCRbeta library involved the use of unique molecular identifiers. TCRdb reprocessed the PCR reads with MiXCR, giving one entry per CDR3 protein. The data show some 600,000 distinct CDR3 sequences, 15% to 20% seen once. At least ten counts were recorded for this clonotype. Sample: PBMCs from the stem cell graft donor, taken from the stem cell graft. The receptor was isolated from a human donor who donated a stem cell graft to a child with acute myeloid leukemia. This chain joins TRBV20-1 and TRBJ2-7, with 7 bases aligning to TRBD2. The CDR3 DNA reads TGCAGTGCTCCGGGCGAGCGGGGCGGCAGGTACGAGCAGTACGTC. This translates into CSAPGERGGRYEQYV.